The 13 T cell receptor beta chains given below trace back to one sample, sequenced in a study of T cell responses to AZD1222 COVID-19 vaccine. Clones were sequenced by immunoSEQ multiplex PCR, and TCRdb holds only the in-frame ones, with some missing. The sample lists about 200,000 clones; about 92% were seen once. Sequencing was performed on peripheral blood, taken on day 0 of AZD1222 vaccination. The receptors originated from an adult in good health.

The chain recombines TRBV5-6 with TRBJ1-2; perhaps TRBD1 as D (5 bases). Germline loops: CDR1 SGHDT, CDR2 YYEEEE. The V and J ends lost 4 bases and 4 bases respectively, with 23 bases between them. The CDR3 has 17 amino acids. CDR3 nucleotides: TGTGCCAGCAGCCCAGGAGACAGCCGCCAAATTACCTATGGCTACACCTTC. This codes for CASSPGDSRQITYGYTF.

This clone turned up a few times. The chain recombines TRBV5-6 with TRBJ1-2; D is perhaps TRBD1 (6 bases). This CDR3 contains 15 residues. Germline loops: CDR1 SGHDT, CDR2 YYEEEE. Trimming took off 4 bases at V and 4 bases at J, with 17 bases between the two ends. Here the CDR3 DNA reads TGTGCCAGCAGCGCTTACAGGGTGCTGGCCTATGGCTACACCTTC. It translates to CASSAYRVLAYGYTF.

The chain links TRBV6-6 to TRBJ1-1; D is unclear. V was shortened by 2 bases and J by 9 bases, with 4 bases between the two germline ends. CDR1 is MNHNY and CDR2 is SVGAGI in the germline V gene (reference sequence). This CDR3 has 10 amino acids. Here the CDR3 reads CASSYLKAFF. The CDR3 bases are TGTGCCAGCAGTTACCTCAAAGCTTTCTTT.

This chain joins TRBV29-1 and TRBJ1-1; D remains unclear. V lost 7 bases and J 1 base, leaving 13 bases between the germline ends. CDR1 is SQVTM and CDR2 is ANQGSEA in the germline V gene. The CDR3 is 13 amino acids. The CDR3 DNA follows: TGCAGCGCACAAAGTGGTAGGAACACTGAAGCTTTCTTT. Amino acid sequence: CSAQSGRNTEAFF.

V usage is TRBV3-1 (or the pseudogene TRBV3-2) and J usage is TRBJ1-2, with 7 bases matching TRBD1. CDR3 length: 15 residues. The junction had 6 bases not matched to a gene; V was cut back by 1 base and J by 4 bases. The germline V gene encodes CDR1 LGHDT and CDR2 YNNKEL (reference sequence). The CDR3 DNA follows: TGTGCCAGCAGCCAAGCAAACAGGGGAATCTATGGCTACACCTTC. Its translation: CASSQANRGIYGYTF.

The chain couples TRBV2 to TRBJ2-7; tentative D call: TRBD1 (6 bases). Germline V gene data show CDR1 as SNHLY and CDR2 as FYNNEI. This CDR3 has 13 residues. The V end lost 6 bases, the J end lost 3 bases, and 12 bases lay between the germline ends. The CDR3 loop reads CASSWDTNYEQYF. DNA of the CDR3: TGTGCCAGCAGCTGGGACACGAACTACGAGCAGTACTTC.

This sequence joins TRBV5-1 and TRBJ1-1; TRBD1 matches 10 bases. Per the germline V gene, CDR1 is SGHRS and CDR2 is YFSETQ. V lost 3 bases to trimming and J lost 5 bases; unmatched junction nucleotides: 7. This CDR3 has 15 residues. This chain's CDR3 is CASSSEKGQGTEAFF. The CDR3 DNA sequence: TGCGCCAGCAGCTCCGAGAAGGGACAGGGGACTGAAGCTTTCTTT.

The chain joins TRBV11-3 to TRBJ1-1, with 7 bases matching TRBD1. Trimming cost V 5 bases and J 3 bases; bases outside gene matches: 3. The germline V gene encodes CDR1 SGHNT and CDR2 YENEEA. The CDR3 runs to 13 residues. The CDR3 DNA is TGTGCCAGCAGCCCAGGGGGTTACACTGAAGCTTTCTTT. It yields the protein CASSPGGYTEAFF.

This clone was recorded once. This chain connects TRBV3-1 (or the pseudogene TRBV3-2) to TRBJ2-3, with D unresolved. There are 12 residues in the CDR3. The V gene's germline CDR1 is LGHDT and CDR2 YNNKEL (reference sequence). V shed 4 bases and J shed 5 bases, with 7 bases lying between them. The DNA for the CDR3 is TGTGCCAGCAGCCCCCGGCAAGATACGCAGTATTTT. Amino acid sequence: CASSPRQDTQYF.

The CDR3 DNA reads TGTGCCAGCAGCTTTAGGAAGGACTTAACTAATGAAAAACTGTTTTTT. Translating it yields CASSFRKDLTNEKLFF. This sequence joins TRBV5-6 and TRBJ1-4; no reliable D call. The CDR3 totals 16 residues. Trimming stripped 2 bases from V and 1 base from J, with 12 bases between. The germline V gene encodes CDR1 SGHDT and CDR2 YYEEEE. Together with reference TRBV5-6 and TRBJ1-4, the CDR3 gives the full variable domain: DAGVTQSPTHLIKTRGQQVTLRCSPKSGHDTVSWYQQALGQGPQFIFQYYEEEERQRGNFPDRFSGHQFPNYSSELNVNALLLGDSALYLCASSFRKDLTNEKLFFGSGTQLSVL.

This chain joins TRBV6-2 or TRBV6-3 and TRBJ1-1, with 10 bases fitting TRBD1. The CDR3 runs to 14 residues. The trim removed 5 bases at V and 5 bases at J, leaving 5 bases unmatched. In germline, CDR1 is MNHEY, CDR2 SVGEGT. CDR3 protein: CASSRDRGFTEAFF. The CDR3 DNA reads TGTGCCAGCAGTAGGGACAGGGGATTTACTGAAGCTTTCTTT.

The gene calls are TRBV6-5 and TRBJ1-1; D gene uncertain. The CDR3 has 11 amino acids. Germline V CDR1 and CDR2: MNHEY, SVGAGI. Deletions cut 4 bases from V and 4 bases from J, with 4 bases between. The CDR3 nucleotides are TGTGCCAGCAGTTTGGGCACTGAAGCTTTCTTT. It encodes CASSLGTEAFF.

V is TRBV6-4 and J is TRBJ2-1; 10 bases map to TRBD2. V lost 4 bases, J lost 2 bases, and 5 bases stayed unmatched. The CDR3 totals 16 residues. Germline V gene data show CDR1 as MRHNA and CDR2 as SNTAGT. The CDR3 region has the DNA TGTGCCAGCAGTGTCTTAGCGGGGGGCACCTACAATGAGCAGTTCTTC. Its protein is CASSVLAGGTYNEQFF.